This T cell receptor beta chain was captured in a study of tumor-infiltrating lymphocytes in oesophageal squamous cell carcinoma. MiXCR was run by TCRdb on the PCR reads, yielding one entry per CDR3 protein. Counted here are roughly 10,000 distinct CDR3 sequences, roughly 61% occurring once; the ten biggest clones make up 25% to 30%. Germline V gives CDR1 SGHTA, CDR2 FQGNSA. This CDR3 has 12 amino acids. Trimming took off 7 bases at V and 2 bases at J, with 8 bases between the two ends. This clonotype was picked up one time. The receptor was isolated from a female donor with esophageal squamous cell carcinoma. This chain links TRBV7-2 with TRBJ2-5; tentative D call: TRBD1 (5 bases). Material: esophageal tumor tissue. CDR3 sequence (DNA): TGTGCCAGCAAGCGACAGCAAGAGACCCAGTACTTC. Translated: CASKRQQETQYF.